The sample holds many counts of the clone carrying this T cell receptor (beta chain). The read ends 3 residues early relative to the CDR3; the germline J gene fills the gap. Different DNA sequences within this sample yield the same CDR3. The sample belongs to a study of T cell clonality in common variable immunodeficiency. This CDR3 has 14 amino acids. Germline assignment: CDR1 SGHVS and CDR2 FQNEAQ. V lost 5 bases and J lost 6, with 16 bases in between. Libraries were prepared by immunoSEQ multiplex PCR; TCRdb keeps only in-frame clonotypes and omits some of them. Recorded here are about 52,000 clones, none singletons.

The sequence came from a person between 18 and 75 years old in good health. The rearrangement uses TRBV7-8 and TRBJ1-2; D is perhaps TRBD1 (6 bases). The source material was peripheral blood mononuclear cells. CDR3 loop: CASSPRGGRDGYTF. The part of the CDR3 DNA that was read is TGTGCCAGCAGCCCCAGGGGAGGGAGGGATGGC. The whole variable domain, filled in from reference TRBV7-8 and TRBJ1-2, reads GAGVSQSPRYKVAKRGQDVALRCDPISGHVSLFWYQQALGQGPEFLTYFQNEAQLDKSGLPSDRFFAERPEGSVSTLKIQRTQQEDSAVYLCASSPRGGRDGYTFGSGTRLTVV.